These 25 T cell receptor beta chains were all obtained from the same sample, sequenced in a study of blood T cell repertoires in COVID-19. Only in-frame clones appear in the TCRdb table, and some are missing; sequencing was by immunoSEQ multiplex PCR. The sample has fewer than 350,000 clones, over 75% seen once. The specimen was peripheral blood. The receptors shown here come from a woman aged 25 to 39 with COVID-19, enrolled during active disease.

The CDR3 DNA reads as TGTGCCAGCAGCTTAACTAAAGGGGCCAACGTCCTGACTTTC. Translation gives CASSLTKGANVLTF. The chain recombines TRBV7-3 with TRBJ2-6; D ambiguous. The CDR3 extends over 14 amino acids. CDR1 is SGHTA and CDR2 is FQGTGA in the germline V gene. V shed 0 bases and J shed 4 bases, with 4 bases lying between them.

The rearrangement links TRBV6-5 to TRBJ2-7, with 8 bases matching TRBD1. The germline V gene encodes CDR1 MNHEY and CDR2 SVGAGI. Trimming at V came to 10 bases and at J to 2 bases, leaving 7 bases not matched to a gene. The CDR3 runs 13 residues. In DNA form, the CDR3 reads TGTGCCACCCAAAGGACAGGGCCCTACGAGCAGTACTTC. Protein product: CATQRTGPYEQYF.

The V call is TRBV4-1, the J call TRBJ1-6; D is ambiguous. Germline assignment: CDR1 MGHRA and CDR2 YSYEKL. The CDR3 is 14 residues long. Trimming removed 0 bases from V and 8 bases from J, with 8 bases in between. This chain's CDR3 is CASSQDGRHSPLHF. CDR3 nucleotide sequence: TGCGCCAGCAGCCAAGACGGGAGGCATTCACCCCTCCACTTT.

The chain employs TRBV10-3 and TRBJ2-3, with D tentatively TRBD2 (5 bases). Germline lookup yields CDR1 ENHRY and CDR2 SYGVKD. V gave up 8 bases and J gave up 0 bases, with 15 bases separating them. The CDR3 length is 15 residues. CDR3 DNA: TGTGCCATCGCATTATTGGGAGATAGCACAGATACGCAGTATTTT. This translates into CAIALLGDSTDTQYF.

This sequence joins TRBV27 and TRBJ1-6; perhaps TRBD1 as D (6 bases). This CDR3 has 18 residues. Germline V gives CDR1 MNHEY, CDR2 SMNVEV (reference sequence). Between the trimmed V and J ends, which lost 5 bases and 3 bases, there was a span of 20 bases. Written as DNA, the CDR3 is TGTGCCAGCAGTCCCCCGGGACACAGAGTTGGCTATAATTCACCCCTCCACTTT. This gives the protein CASSPPGHRVGYNSPLHF.

The V and J genes are TRBV13 and TRBJ1-5; perhaps TRBD1 as D (5 bases). The CDR3 consists of 17 residues. Trimming pared 2 bases from V and 0 bases from J, leaving 14 bases between. CDR1 PRHDT and CDR2 FYEKMQ come from the germline V gene (reference sequence). CDR3 sequence (DNA): TGTGCCAGCAGCTTAAGCGGGGGGACTTATAGCAATCAGCCCCAGCATTTT. Amino acid sequence: CASSLSGGTYSNQPQHF.

Turning to this clone: Other DNA sequences in the sample encode the same CDR3. This chain links TRBV5-1 with TRBJ2-3, with 7 bases identical to TRBD2. In germline, CDR1 is SGHRS, CDR2 YFSETQ. This CDR3 is built from 14 residues. J lost 6 bases, V lost 4 bases, and 8 bases had no gene match. The CDR3 protein is CASSPGTGGDTQYF. DNA for the CDR3: TGCGCCAGCAGCCCAGGGACGGGGGGTGATACGCAGTATTTT.

This clone has a single count. V usage is TRBV7-9 and J usage is TRBJ2-3, with TRBD1 matching 9 bases. The CDR3 is 16 residues long. The V gene end was trimmed by 4 bases and the J gene end by 3 bases; junction bases not matched to a gene: 8. Germline-derived CDR1 and CDR2 are SEHNR and FQNEAQ (reference sequence). The CDR3 protein is CASSSLRDRVTDTQYF. As DNA, the CDR3 is TGTGCCAGCAGCTCGCTTCGGGACAGGGTGACAGATACGCAGTATTTT. Drawing the rest from reference TRBV7-9 and TRBJ2-3, the complete variable domain is DTGVSQNPRHKITKRGQNVTFRCDPISEHNRLYWYRQTLGQGPEFLTYFQNEAQLEKSRLLSDRFSAERPKGSFSTLEIQRTEQGDSAMYLCASSSLRDRVTDTQYFGPGTRLTVL.

As concerns this clone: This sample also contains other DNA sequences that code for the same CDR3. This sequence joins TRBV7-9 and TRBJ2-2; TRBD1 aligns across 8 bases. The CDR3 spans 14 residues. Losses at the gene ends were 9 bases for V and 5 bases for J; bases not matched to a gene: 8. Germline V gene sequence: CDR1 SEHNR, CDR2 FQNEAQ (reference sequence). CDR3 DNA: TGTGCCAGTAGCCTCAGGACAGGGACCGGGGAGCTGTTTTTT. Residues: CASSLRTGTGELFF.

The V call is TRBV7-2, the J call TRBJ2-7; 9 bases are a match to TRBD2. Germline assignment: CDR1 SGHTA and CDR2 FQGNSA. Trimming took 1 base from V and 0 from J; bases not matched to a gene: 1. CDR3 length: 15 amino acids. The CDR3, as DNA: TGTGCCAGCAGCTTAGTAGCGGGAGTCTCCTACGAGCAGTACTTC. Translation gives CASSLVAGVSYEQYF.

The chain joins TRBV15 to TRBJ2-1; a weak D match, TRBD2 (6 bases). Deletions cut 0 bases from V and 10 bases from J, with 16 bases between. This CDR3 has 15 residues. CDR1 and CDR2 from the germline V gene are LNHNV and YYDKDF (reference sequence). CDR3 in DNA: TGTGCCACCAGCAGAGATGGCGGGGTCTTTTGGGAGCAGTTCTTC. This sequence encodes CATSRDGGVFWEQFF.

The J gene is TRBJ1-3, the V gene TRBV4-2, with 7 nucleotides matching TRBD1. CDR1 is LGHNA and CDR2 is YNFKEQ in the germline V gene. CDR3 length: 17 residues. The junction had 6 bases not matched to a gene; V was cut back by 0 bases and J by 1 base. The CDR3, as DNA: TGTGCCAGCAGCCAAGATCGGGGCAGGGGGTCTGGAAACACCATATATTTT. Residues: CASSQDRGRGSGNTIYF.

This clone was detected only a few times. The rearrangement joins TRBV30 to TRBJ1-6; TRBD1 matches at 7 bases. Germline V gene sequence: CDR1 GTSNPN, CDR2 SVGIG (reference sequence). Trimming removed 0 bases from V and 6 bases from J; junction bases left unmatched: 11. The length of the CDR3 is 17 residues. The CDR3 here is CAWSVYGDRAFNSPLHF. CDR3 in DNA: TGTGCCTGGAGTGTATATGGAGACAGGGCGTTTAATTCACCCCTCCACTTT.

The V call is TRBV6-2 or TRBV6-3, the J call TRBJ2-3, with D perhaps matching TRBD2 (6 bases). CDR3 length: 17 amino acids. The V gene's germline CDR1 is MNHEY and CDR2 SVGEGT. Trimming removed 5 bases at V and 3 bases at J, with 21 bases between. CDR3 sequence reads: CASSMGWVAEGTDTQYF. The DNA of the CDR3 is TGTGCCAGCAGTATGGGCTGGGTAGCGGAGGGAACAGATACGCAGTATTTT.

V and J are TRBV30 and TRBJ1-1, with D possibly matching TRBD1 (5 bases). Trimming cost V 3 bases and J 0 bases, with 8 bases left between them. This CDR3 spans 13 amino acids. The germline gives CDR1 GTSNPN, CDR2 SVGIG (reference sequence). In DNA form, the CDR3 reads TGTGCCTGGAGGGGGGGATTGAACACTGAAGCTTTCTTT. Its translation is CAWRGGLNTEAFF. The full variable domain, its missing parts supplied by reference TRBV30 and TRBJ1-1, is SQTIHQWPATLVQPVGSPLSLECTVEGTSNPNLYWYRQAAGRGLQLLFYSVGIGQISSEVPQNLSASRPQDRQFILSSKKLLLSDSGFYLCAWRGGLNTEAFFGQGTRLTVV.

The chain employs TRBV6-6 and TRBJ2-1; 13 positions match TRBD2. The CDR3 totals 19 residues. The germline CDR1 and CDR2 sequences are MNHNY and SVGAGI (reference sequence). The J segment lost 8 bases and the V segment lost 6 bases, leaving 19 bases of the junction unmatched. DNA of the CDR3: TGTGCCAGCAGCTCAAGCGGGACTAGCGGGATCGGTTTTCGGGATGAGCAGTTCTTC. This encodes CASSSSGTSGIGFRDEQFF.

The V and J genes are TRBV21-1 and TRBJ1-1; the D call in the table, TRBD1, was not verified against the DNA. TRBV21-1 is termed a pseudogene. The CDR3 length is 16 residues. The CDR3 is CASSKDSKYQNTEAFF. The CDR3 DNA sequence: TGTGCCAGCAGCAAAGACAGTAAATATCAGAACACTGAAGCTTTCTTT.

This chain connects TRBV28 to TRBJ1-5; the match to TRBD1 covers 7 bases. Germline V gives CDR1 MDHEN, CDR2 SYDVKM. This CDR3 has 12 residues. After removal of 11 bases from V and 3 bases from J, the junction contained 4 bases not matched to a gene. The CDR3 DNA reads TGTGCCGCGGGACAGCCCAATCAGCCCCAGCATTTT. Its protein is CAAGQPNQPQHF.

The V gene is TRBV6-4, the J gene TRBJ2-2; 9 bases match TRBD1. The CDR3 contains 17 residues. Germline V gives CDR1 MRHNA, CDR2 SNTAGT. The V segment lost 3 bases and the J segment 0 bases; nucleotides outside the gene matches: 5. The CDR3 protein is CASSERGQGTNTGELFF. CDR3 in DNA: TGTGCCAGCAGTGAAAGGGGACAGGGAACGAACACCGGGGAGCTGTTTTTT.

The chain combines TRBV4-1 with TRBJ1-3; D may be TRBD1 (5 bases). The V and J ends lost 4 bases and 0 bases respectively, with 10 bases between them. CDR1 MGHRA and CDR2 YSYEKL come from the germline V gene. CDR3 length: 15 amino acids. Written as DNA, the CDR3 is TGCGCCAGCAGCCTTGGAGGGACCTCTGGAAACACCATATATTTT. This codes for CASSLGGTSGNTIYF.

The chain has TRBV7-9 and TRBJ2-2; 8 bases agree with TRBD2. The CDR3 runs to 14 residues. V shed 5 bases, J shed 10 bases, and the junction held 9 bases outside the gene matches. The germline CDR1 and CDR2 sequences are SEHNR and FQNEAQ (reference sequence). The CDR3 here is CASSPGLVTEELFF. CDR3 coding DNA: TGTGCCAGCAGCCCGGGACTAGTGACGGAGGAGCTGTTTTTT.

The chain has TRBV6-5 and TRBJ1-1; 8 nucleotides agree with TRBD1. The ends lost 6 bases at V and 5 bases at J; junction bases unmatched: 11. This CDR3 has 15 residues. CDR1 is MNHEY, CDR2 SVGAGI, per germline. CDR3 in amino acids: CASRAGQEGGTEAFF. For the CDR3, the DNA is TGTGCCAGCAGAGCGGGACAGGAGGGAGGGACTGAAGCTTTCTTT.

As concerns this clone: A junction boundary mismatches the germline segment, possibly from a read error. The chain has TRBV3-1 (or the pseudogene TRBV3-2) and TRBJ2-2; D gene ambiguous. This CDR3 comprises 14 residues. In germline, CDR1 is LGHDT, CDR2 YNNKEL (reference sequence). The chain's CDR3 is CAGSQGGIIGELFF. As DNA, the CDR3 is TGTGCCGGCAGCCAAGGCGGAATCATCGGGGAGCTGTTTTTT.

Only one count was recorded for this clone. The rearrangement uses TRBV7-6 and TRBJ1-3; 8 bases agree with TRBD1. Looked up from germline, CDR1 is SGHVS and CDR2 is FNYEAQ. The length of the CDR3 is 16 residues. The junction had 6 bases not matched to a gene; V was cut back by 5 bases and J by 0 bases. DNA for the CDR3: TGTGCCAGCAGCCCAGGACAGGGTAGCTCTGGAAACACCATATATTTT. Translation gives CASSPGQGSSGNTIYF.

This chain joins TRBV2 and TRBJ2-7; D possibly corresponds to TRBD2 (7 bases). Germline V gene lookup returns CDR1 SNHLY and CDR2 FYNNEI. Trimming shortened V by 5 bases and J by 6 bases, and 14 bases separated the two germline ends. The CDR3 covers 13 residues. This chain's CDR3 is CASSYREGGEQYF. The CDR3 coding sequence is TGTGCCAGCAGTTACAGGGAGGGTGGCGAGCAGTACTTC.